The sequence of this T cell receptor beta chain was determined in a study of regulatory T cells in long-lasting Graves disease. V was pared by 8 bases and J by 4 bases, with 5 bases between. The CDR3 sequence is 10 residues long. Germline CDR1 SNHLY, CDR2 FYNNEI. This clonotype showed up many times. Assembly of TCR beta libraries relied on iRepertoire HTBI primers together with Arm-PCR of CDR3 regions. One entry per CDR3 protein results from TCRdb running MiXCR on the multiplex PCR reads. The sample yields about 470,000 distinct CDR3 sequences, more than 12% seen once. The time point here: newly diagnosed GD, antithyroid drugs for less than 3 months. PBMC RNA was the source of the TCR library. These data also formed part of another study, on T cells in Graves' hyperthyroidism and ophthalmopathy.

The receptor comes from a young woman with Graves disease. Specimen: peripheral blood mononuclear cells (PBMCs), collected at new diagnosis, from a patient treated with antithyroid drugs. The chain joins TRBV2 to TRBJ2-5; no clear D. In DNA form, the CDR3 reads TGTGCCAGCGTGAGAGAGACCCAGTACTTC. This translates into CASVRETQYF. The full variable domain, rest sourced from reference TRBV2 and TRBJ2-5, is EPEVTQTPSHQVTQMGQEVILRCVPISNHLYFYWYRQILGQKVEFLVSFYNNEISEKSEIFDDQFSVERPDGSNFTLKIRSTKLEDSAMYFCASVRETQYFGPGTRLLVL.